The clone carrying this T cell receptor (beta chain) was picked up a small number of times. This entry is derived from a study of blood T cell repertoires in COVID-19. Assay: immunoSEQ multiplex PCR; the TCRdb copy retains only in-frame clones and omits some. This table has 450,000 or so clones, approximately 90% appearing once. Trimming took 2 bases from V and 2 from J, leaving 12 bases between them. The germline V gene has CDR1 SGHVS and CDR2 FNYEAQ. The CDR3 covers 15 residues. Source material: peripheral blood. The chain recombines TRBV7-6 with TRBJ1-2; no definite D call. The receptor's source is a woman aged 40 to 50 with COVID-19, enrolled during active disease. CDR3: CASSLKTTANYGYTF. CDR3 DNA: TGTGCCAGCAGCTTAAAGACCACAGCCAACTATGGCTACACCTTC.